This T cell receptor beta chain stems from a study of Graves' ophthalmopathy and Graves' hyperthyroidism. Amplification of the TCR beta CDR3 regions used RNA transcripts (as template). HTBI-primed RT-PCR formed the first round, and a multiplex PCR formed the second. TCRdb re-analysed the multiplex PCR reads in MiXCR, keeping a single row per CDR3 protein. The sample lists over 650,000 distinct CDR3 sequences; roughly two fifths were seen once. Details on this clonotype: One junction end disagrees with the germline gene, perhaps due to a read error.

Patients with other autoimmune diseases, uncontrolled infections, pregnancy or lactation were excluded. The CDR3 is 17 amino acids. In germline, CDR1 is ENHRY, CDR2 SYGVKD. Source material: peripheral blood. J is TRBJ1-1 and V is TRBV10-3; TRBD1 is a possible D gene (6 bases). The receptor's source is an adult man with Graves' ophthalmopathy. DNA for the CDR3: TGTGCCAGCAGTGAAGGGGGGCGGCTGGCCGGGAACACTGAAGCTTTCTTT. Protein: CASSEGGRLAGNTEAFF.